The 6 T cell receptor beta chains listed next were all sequenced from one sample in a study of vaccination and CD4 T cells after COVID-19. Cultured CD4+ T-cell DNA underwent Oncomine TCR Beta short-read sequencing. Using its own MiXCR run on the PCR reads, TCRdb lists one record per CDR3 protein. The sample holds about 18,000 distinct CDR3 sequences; under 55% are singletons and the top ten take 20%. Treatment meaning: approximately 9-day PBMC culture with coronavirus spike peptide pools or control peptides (ViraFEST assay). Their cognate antigens are unknown. Sequencing was performed on CD4+ T cells from blood, cultured in vitro, taken before SARS-CoV-2 vaccination. All receptors come from a human donor who received a COVID-19 vaccine.

The chain links TRBV7-2 to TRBJ2-5; 10 nucleotides match TRBD2. V gave up 2 bases and J gave up 5 bases; unmatched junction bases: 2. Germline assignment: CDR1 SGHTA and CDR2 FQGNSA. The CDR3 sequence is 14 residues long. The DNA for the CDR3 is TGTGCCAGCAGCTTACTAGCGGGGGAGGAGACCCAGTACTTC. It specifies CASSLLAGEETQYF.

The chain carries TRBV30 and TRBJ2-3, with 15 bases lining up with TRBD2. Germline loops: CDR1 GTSNPN, CDR2 SVGIG (reference sequence). The V segment lost 0 bases and the J segment 4 bases; nucleotides outside the gene matches: 5. The CDR3 loop spans 17 amino acids. The CDR3 sequence is CAWSVWTSGGASDTQYF. The CDR3 DNA sequence: TGTGCCTGGAGTGTTTGGACTAGCGGGGGGGCCTCAGATACGCAGTATTTT.

This clonotype was detected a few times. The chain combines TRBV7-8 with TRBJ1-5; unclear D gene. V lost 1 base to trimming and J lost 6 bases, with 13 bases between them. The V gene's germline CDR1 is SGHVS and CDR2 FQNEAQ. The CDR3 length is 15 residues. Here the CDR3 reads CASSLESGSGQPQHF. As DNA, the CDR3 is TGTGCCAGCAGCTTAGAGTCGGGATCGGGTCAGCCCCAGCATTTT.

This clonotype was detected a few times. V usage is TRBV24-1 and J usage is TRBJ2-7, with 7 nucleotides matching TRBD1. The CDR3 spans 14 residues. V shed 3 bases, J shed 5 bases, and the junction held 6 bases outside the gene matches. CDR1 is KGHDR and CDR2 is SFDVKD in the germline V gene. The CDR3 bases are TGTGCCACCAGTGATGGAGACAGGGTTAACGAGCAGTACTTC. Translated, it gives CATSDGDRVNEQYF.

The genes are TRBV7-2 and TRBJ2-3; TRBD2 matches at 7 bases. This CDR3 has 16 residues. The V segment lost 1 base and the J segment 1 base; nucleotides outside the gene matches: 5. The germline V gene encodes CDR1 SGHTA and CDR2 FQGNSA. The CDR3 region has the DNA TGTGCCAGCAGCTTAGTCTCTCTAGCGGGCACAGATACGCAGTATTTT. Its translation is CASSLVSLAGTDTQYF.

The chain is built from TRBV27 and TRBJ1-5, with D perhaps matching TRBD1 (5 bases). V was pared by 2 bases and J by 7 bases, with 9 bases between. Germline CDR1 is MNHEY and CDR2 is SMNVEV (reference sequence). The CDR3 runs to 13 residues. The CDR3 bases are TGTGCCAGCAGTTTAGGGGGTCGGCAGCCCCAGCATTTT. This sequence encodes CASSLGGRQPQHF.